Below, 13 T cell receptor beta chains from the same sample are listed, as sequenced in a study of shared clonotypes between healthy human individuals. The naive CD8 population came from CD45RO-negative cells selected for CCR7, without terminally differentiated effector memory CD45RA+ cells. TCRdb's table, derived via immunoSEQ multiplex PCR, lists solely in-frame clones and lacks some. Of around 600,000 clones listed, approximately 95% are singletons. Sequencing was performed on naive CD8+ T cells sorted from blood. The receptors here all came from a woman aged 25 to 39 in good health.

The chain carries TRBV7-2 and TRBJ2-7; a weak D match, TRBD2 (6 bases). V shed 4 bases and J shed 4 bases, with 17 bases lying between them. This CDR3 is 15 amino acids long. CDR1 and CDR2 (germline): SGHTA, FQGNSA. The CDR3 nucleotides read TGTGCCAGCAGCTCCCGGGTTGGGGGACTTTACGAGCAGTACTTC. Residues: CASSSRVGGLYEQYF.

The V and J genes are TRBV21-1 and TRBJ2-1; the D call of TRBD1 is as the table states it, not checked on the DNA. TRBV21-1 is flagged as a pseudogene. The CDR3 is 17 amino acids. The CDR3: CASSKKGTGAPYNEQFF. DNA for the CDR3: TGTGCCAGCAGCAAAAAAGGGACAGGAGCCCCCTACAATGAGCAGTTCTTC.

The chain links TRBV30 to TRBJ1-4; possibly TRBD1 for D (5 bases). V lost 2 bases and J 5 bases, leaving 12 bases between the germline ends. In germline, CDR1 is GTSNPN, CDR2 SVGIG (reference sequence). This CDR3 has 14 amino acids. CDR3 loop: CAWSIGRVNEKLFF. The CDR3 region has the DNA TGTGCCTGGAGTATTGGCAGGGTAAATGAAAAACTGTTTTTT. Using reference TRBV30 and TRBJ1-4 for the parts outside the CDR3, the full variable domain is SQTIHQWPATLVQPVGSPLSLECTVEGTSNPNLYWYRQAAGRGLQLLFYSVGIGQISSEVPQNLSASRPQDRQFILSSKKLLLSDSGFYLCAWSIGRVNEKLFFGSGTQLSVL.

The rearrangement links TRBV28 to TRBJ1-4; unclear D gene. Trimming removed 6 bases at V and 8 bases at J, with 13 bases between. The CDR3 length is 13 residues. Germline-derived CDR1 and CDR2 are MDHEN and SYDVKM. Here the CDR3 reads CASRPRGVEKLFF. The CDR3 coding sequence is TGTGCCAGCAGACCTCGGGGAGTCGAAAAACTGTTTTTT.

This chain links TRBV5-4 with TRBJ2-5, with TRBD2 matching over 7 bases. V lost 3 bases to trimming and J lost 4 bases; unmatched junction nucleotides: 9. The CDR3 consists of 15 residues. Germline loops: CDR1 SGHNT, CDR2 YYREEE (reference sequence). CDR3 sequence: CASSWGEGLGETQYF. For the CDR3, the DNA is TGTGCCAGCAGCTGGGGGGAGGGGCTGGGAGAGACCCAGTACTTC.

The chain has TRBV27 and TRBJ2-2, with D hard to call. CDR3 size: 11 residues. The V and J ends lost 5 bases and 5 bases respectively, with 3 bases between them. Germline values: CDR1 MNHEY, CDR2 SMNVEV (reference sequence). The CDR3 DNA reads TGTGCCAGCAGTGGGACCGGGGAGCTGTTTTTT. It yields the protein CASSGTGELFF.

This clone has only one observation. The J gene is TRBJ1-1, the V gene TRBV19; a possible D gene is TRBD1 (5 bases). V lost 3 bases and J 1 base, leaving 18 bases between the germline ends. The CDR3 is 17 residues long. The germline V gene has CDR1 LNHDA and CDR2 SQIVND (reference sequence). The CDR3 nucleotides are TGTGCCAGTAGTATTTTCGGCTTAACTGGGGGGAACACTGAAGCTTTCTTT. Translation gives CASSIFGLTGGNTEAFF.

With respect to this clone: The sample contains more than one DNA sequence encoding this CDR3. The rearrangement links TRBV11-2 to TRBJ2-7; TRBD1 agrees at 9 bases. The germline V gene has CDR1 SGHAT and CDR2 FQNNGV. This CDR3 is built from 16 residues. V dropped 1 base and J dropped 1; count of bases not matched to a gene: 5. The chain's CDR3 is CASSLGPGTGSYEQYF. The DNA of the CDR3 is TGTGCCAGCAGCTTAGGCCCCGGGACAGGGTCCTACGAGCAGTACTTC.

V is TRBV25-1 and J is TRBJ1-3; D is unclear. This CDR3 has 14 residues. Trimming pared 3 bases from V and 0 bases from J, leaving 6 bases between. The germline V gene has CDR1 MGHDK and CDR2 SYGVNS. CDR3: CASSDPYSGNTIYF. The CDR3 region has the DNA TGTGCCAGCAGTGACCCCTACTCTGGAAACACCATATATTTT. The full variable domain, with the rest looked up from reference TRBV25-1 and TRBJ1-3, is EADIYQTPRYLVIGTGKKITLECSQTMGHDKMYWYQQDPGMELHLIHYSYGVNSTEKGDLSSESTVSRIRTEHFPLTLESARPSHTSQYLCASSDPYSGNTIYFGEGSWLTVV.

The rearrangement joins TRBV27 to TRBJ2-7; 8 nucleotides align to TRBD2. Trimming took 6 bases from V and 4 from J; bases not matched to a gene: 8. The CDR3 is 14 amino acids. Germline V CDR1 and CDR2: MNHEY, SMNVEV (reference sequence). CDR3 bases: TGTGCCAGCAGCTTTTCTAGCGGGTTATACGAGCAGTACTTC. It is translated as CASSFSSGLYEQYF.

J is TRBJ1-1 and V is TRBV11-3; D is unclear. The CDR3 runs 13 residues. CDR1 SGHNT and CDR2 YENEEA come from the germline V gene. Trimming shortened V by 0 bases and J by 7 bases, and 9 bases separated the two germline ends. CDR3 in DNA: TGTGCCAGCAGCTTAGATACAAGAGATGAAGCTTTCTTT. Amino acid sequence: CASSLDTRDEAFF. Drawing the rest from reference TRBV11-3 and TRBJ1-1, the complete variable domain is EAGVVQSPRYKIIEKKQPVAFWCNPISGHNTLYWYLQNLGQGPELLIRYENEEAVDDSQLPKDRFSAERLKGVDSTLKIQPAELGDSAVYLCASSLDTRDEAFFGQGTRLTVV.

The chain uses TRBV7-9 and TRBJ2-2; 7 bases are a match to TRBD2. The CDR3 is 15 residues long. Germline CDR1 SEHNR, CDR2 FQNEAQ (reference sequence). Trimming removed 3 bases from V and 1 base from J; junction bases left unmatched: 2. The CDR3 sequence is CASSLAGVNTGELFF. CDR3 nucleotide sequence: TGTGCCAGCAGCTTGGCGGGAGTGAACACCGGGGAGCTGTTTTTT.

The V and J genes are TRBV10-2 and TRBJ2-7; TRBD2 matches 10 bases. Germline V gene sequence: CDR1 WSHSY, CDR2 SAAADI. This CDR3 spans 15 amino acids. Trimming cost V 2 bases and J 3 bases; bases outside gene matches: 4. This CDR3 is CASSEGLAGVYEQYF. CDR3 coding DNA: TGCGCCAGCAGTGAGGGGCTAGCGGGAGTCTACGAGCAGTACTTC.